The 12 T cell receptor beta chains below come from one sample, sequenced in a study of blood T cells in healthy people across ages. Primed by a sample-barcoded 5' primer and a J-beta primer mix, a second PCR proceeded for roughly 7 to 12 cycles. TCRdb processed the 5' RACE reads anew with MiXCR; each CDR3 protein has one entry. The data show around 1.5 million distinct CDR3 sequences, around 36% seen once. Sequenced: blood. The receptors derive from a woman aged 25 to 39 in good health.

The V call is TRBV28, the J call TRBJ1-2, with D possibly matching TRBD1 (5 bases). The length of the CDR3 is 13 residues. The germline V and J ends were trimmed by 5 bases and 4 bases, with 11 bases remaining between them. The V gene's germline CDR1 is MDHEN and CDR2 SYDVKM. The CDR3: CASSDRGIYGYTF. The CDR3 DNA is TGTGCCAGCAGTGACCGGGGCATCTATGGCTACACCTTC.

The rearrangement links TRBV7-9 to TRBJ2-5; 9 positions match TRBD1. There are 14 residues in the CDR3. With V trimmed by 5 bases and J by 5 bases, 6 bases remained unmatched. The V gene's germline CDR1 is SEHNR and CDR2 FQNEAQ (reference sequence). In DNA form, the CDR3 reads TGTGCCAGCAGCGTCACAGGGGGCGGGGAGACCCAGTACTTC. Residues: CASSVTGGGETQYF.

A note on this clonotype: One end of the junction fails to match germline, which may point to a read error. V gene TRBV10-3 combines with J gene TRBJ1-1; 7 bases align to TRBD1. The CDR3 runs to 14 residues. CDR1 ENHRY and CDR2 SYGVKD come from the germline V gene. In nucleotides, the CDR3 is TGTGCCATCAGTGAGGGACAGGTTGGGGCTGAAACTTTCTTT. Its protein is CAISEGQVGAETFF.

With respect to this clonotype: It may be a read error: a sequence one base away is much more abundant. The chain uses TRBV20-1 and TRBJ2-1; D might be TRBD1 (6 bases). Germline CDR1 DFQATT, CDR2 SNEGSKA (reference sequence). This CDR3 is built from 17 residues. The V end was cut by 0 bases, the J end by 2 bases, with 17 bases between. The CDR3 DNA reads as TGCAGTGCTAGAGATCCGACAGGACCAGATACCTACAATGAGCAGTTCTTC. This codes for CSARDPTGPDTYNEQFF.

This clonotype occurred a few times. This chain uses TRBV27 with TRBJ2-5; 7 bases align to TRBD1. The V gene's germline CDR1 is MNHEY and CDR2 SMNVEV (reference sequence). The CDR3 extends over 15 amino acids. After removal of 5 bases from V and 4 bases from J, the junction contained 10 bases not matched to a gene. The CDR3 is CASSPYRGVGETQYF. CDR3 coding DNA: TGTGCCAGCAGTCCTTACAGGGGAGTAGGAGAGACCCAGTACTTC.

Comments on this clonotype: A much more abundant neighbour one base away suggests this may be a read error. The gene calls are TRBV27 and TRBJ2-1, with TRBD1 identical over 10 bases. Per germline, CDR1 MNHEY and CDR2 SMNVEV (reference sequence). This CDR3 region has 12 residues. Losses at the gene ends were 8 bases for V and 6 bases for J; bases not matched to a gene: 1. In DNA form, the CDR3 reads TGTGCCAGCGGGACAGGGGCCAATGAGCAGTTCTTC. Residues: CASGTGANEQFF.

The gene calls are TRBV28 and TRBJ2-1; possibly TRBD1 or TRBD2 for D (5 bases each). Germline loops: CDR1 MDHEN, CDR2 SYDVKM. The CDR3 length is 18 residues. V lost 6 bases to trimming and J lost 5 bases, with 26 bases between them. The CDR3 DNA reads as TGTGCCAGCAGCAACCTCCGAGCCGGGACGAAGGATAACAATGAGCAGTTCTTC. This sequence encodes CASSNLRAGTKDNNEQFF.

This clonotype was observed a handful of times. This chain links TRBV29-1 with TRBJ2-2; D unresolved. This CDR3 region has 15 residues. V was pared by 6 bases and J by 4 bases, with 18 bases between. CDR1 is SQVTM, CDR2 ANQGSEA, per germline. For the CDR3, the DNA is TGCAGCGTGGGAACCGGTAGAAAGGGCACCGGGGAGCTGTTTTTT. Translated, it gives CSVGTGRKGTGELFF.

This clonotype was counted a few times. V gene TRBV6-5 combines with J gene TRBJ2-1, with D hard to call. Trimming left V 6 bases short and J 7 bases short, with 13 bases between. From germline, CDR1 is MNHEY and CDR2 SVGAGI. The CDR3 length is 13 residues. The CDR3 here is CASSRSGRNEQFF. The CDR3 bases are TGTGCCAGCAGCCGCTCGGGCCGAAATGAGCAGTTCTTC.

This clonotype occurred a few times. The rearrangement uses TRBV4-2 and TRBJ2-3; D remains unclear. The germline CDR1 and CDR2 sequences are LGHNA and YNFKEQ. V lost 4 bases to trimming and J lost 2 bases, with 10 bases between them. The CDR3 contains 14 residues. As DNA, the CDR3 is TGTGCCAGCAGCCGAGAGGCCCTCACAGATACGCAGTATTTT. It specifies CASSREALTDTQYF.

The table lists this clonotype with a few counts. The V gene is TRBV30, the J gene TRBJ2-1; D is ambiguous. This CDR3 comprises 11 residues. From germline, CDR1 is GTSNPN and CDR2 SVGIG (reference sequence). Trimming removed 4 bases from V and 7 bases from J, with 8 bases in between. The CDR3 coding sequence is TGTGCCTGGACATGGGTTAATGAGCAGTTCTTC. Translating gives CAWTWVNEQFF.

The chain carries TRBV28 and TRBJ2-3, with TRBD2 matching 10 bases. CDR1 is MDHEN, CDR2 SYDVKM, per germline. The junction had 6 bases not matched to a gene; V was cut back by 3 bases and J by 3 bases. The CDR3 runs to 16 residues. CDR3 nucleotide sequence: TGTGCCAGCAGTTTCTCTAGCGGGAGTGAAACAGATACGCAGTATTTT. Residues: CASSFSSGSETDTQYF.